What follows are 13 T cell receptor beta chains derived from one specimen sequenced in a study of tumor-infiltrating lymphocytes in primary liver carcinoma. Germline DNA was extracted too, while blood RNA derived from unsorted whole blood. Making TCR beta cDNA involved roughly 0.55 ug total RNA and a constant-region primer. Three nested multiplex PCR rounds, a slightly modified ARM-PCR method, built the TCR beta libraries. Primers for the first two PCR rounds were TRBV1-TRBV30 forward primers and a C-beta reverse primer (10 cycles per round). TCRdb used MiXCR to reprocess the multiplex PCR reads, holding one entry per CDR3 protein. The sample has 330,000 or so distinct CDR3 sequences; less than 70% are singletons. Sequencing input: peripheral blood. The receptors were sampled from a man aged 40-49 years with primary liver carcinoma and hepatitis B virus infection.

This chain connects TRBV4-1 to TRBJ1-3; D unresolved. CDR3 length: 17 amino acids. Germline CDR1 reads MGHRA; CDR2 reads YSYEKL. V was pared by 6 bases and J by 0 bases, with 18 bases between. The CDR3 nucleotides are TGCGCCAGCAGGCCGCTCCTCAGTCGTAACTCTGGAAACACCATATATTTT. Translation: CASRPLLSRNSGNTIYF.

Note on this clonotype: Possible read error: a much larger clone is one base away. The chain has TRBV10-2 and TRBJ2-1; tentative D call: TRBD2 (6 bases). The CDR3 length is 15 residues. Germline V gene lookup returns CDR1 WSHSY and CDR2 SAAADI. Trimming removed 6 bases at V and 8 bases at J, with 20 bases between. For the CDR3, the DNA is TGCGCCAGCAGCATGGGACTGAGGGTAATGGATGAGCAGTTCTTC. This sequence encodes CASSMGLRVMDEQFF.

Concerning this clonotype: This clone may be a read error of a much larger clone one base away. This rearrangement joins TRBV14 to TRBJ2-5, with D uncertain. The V gene's germline CDR1 is SGHDN and CDR2 FVKESK. The CDR3 spans 13 residues. CDR3 sequence reads: CAISQERIGTQYF. CDR3 DNA: TGTGCCATCAGCCAGGAAAGGATAGGGACCCAGTACTTC. Drawing the rest from reference TRBV14 and TRBJ2-5, the complete variable domain is EAGVTQFPSHSVIEKGQTVTLRCDPISGHDNLYWYRRVMGKEIKFLLHFVKESKQDESGMPNNRFLAERTGGTYSTLKVQPAELEDSGVYFCAISQERIGTQYFGPGTRLLVL.

Note on this clonotype: The CDR3 ends on some other residue instead of the conserved phenylalanine or tryptophan, so this is likely a read error. CDR3 protein: CDSSWGRSGSSEQYL. CDR3 sequence (DNA): TGTGACAGCAGTTGGGGGAGGAGCGGGAGCAGCGAGCAGTACCTC. The chain recombines TRBV6-5 with TRBJ2-7; TRBD2 agrees at 8 bases. CDR1 MNHEY and CDR2 SVGAGI come from the germline V gene. CDR3 size: 15 residues.

The genes are TRBV19 and TRBJ2-5, with 9 bases lining up with TRBD1. The CDR3 has 15 amino acids. CDR1 and CDR2 (germline): LNHDA, SQIVND (reference sequence). The V and J ends lost 6 bases and 4 bases, in that order; junction bases with no gene match: 9. The CDR3 coding sequence is TGTGCCAGTAGGCGGGACAGGGAGGGAGGAGAGACCCAGTACTTC. It translates to CASRRDREGGETQYF. Combining the CDR3 with reference TRBV19 and TRBJ2-5 gives the whole variable domain DGGITQSPKYLFRKEGQNVTLSCEQNLNHDAMYWYRQDPGQGLRLIYYSQIVNDFQKGDIAEGYSVSREKKESFPLTVTSAQKNPTAFYLCASRRDREGGETQYFGPGTRLLVL.

To note about this clonotype: This may stem from a read error, because a much larger clone lies one nucleotide away. This likely comes from a read error, as the CDR3 has no conserved phenylalanine or tryptophan at its end. The CDR3 coding sequence is TGTGCCAGCAGTCCCAACAGTCACACCGGGGAGCTGTTTTCT. Protein: CASSPNSHTGELFS. The chain uses TRBV13 and TRBJ2-2; D is unclear. CDR1 and CDR2 from the germline V gene are PRHDT and FYEKMQ (reference sequence). CDR3 length equals 14 residues. The germline V and J ends were trimmed by 6 bases and 3 bases, with 11 bases remaining between them.

The V call is TRBV30, the J call TRBJ2-7, with 10 bases that match TRBD1. The CDR3 length is 13 residues. The ends lost 1 base at V and 4 bases at J; junction bases unmatched: 1. Germline V CDR1 and CDR2: GTSNPN, SVGIG (reference sequence). The CDR3 spells CAWSGDRGYEQYF. Here the CDR3 DNA reads TGTGCCTGGAGTGGGGACAGGGGTTACGAGCAGTACTTC.

The V call is TRBV30, the J call TRBJ2-1; D is unresolved. The CDR3 is 14 residues long. Germline CDR1 reads GTSNPN; CDR2 reads SVGIG (reference sequence). With 5 bases removed from V and 9 bases from J, the gap between germline ends came to 20 bases. CDR3 region: CAWEPQWAVGEQFF. Here the CDR3 DNA reads TGTGCCTGGGAACCCCAGTGGGCGGTAGGTGAGCAGTTCTTC.

In the case of this clonotype: Just one base apart from a much larger clone, this may be a read error. The chain is built from TRBV6-2 or TRBV6-3 and TRBJ2-1, with 14 bases lining up with TRBD2. There are 16 residues in the CDR3. The germline V gene has CDR1 MNHEY and CDR2 SVGEGT. CDR3 residues: CAGSYEGLAGDNEQFF. The CDR3, as DNA: TGTGCCGGCAGTTACGAGGGACTAGCGGGAGACAATGAGCAGTTCTTC.

As to this clonotype: This clone may be a read error of a much larger clone one base away. The rearrangement joins TRBV6-1 to TRBJ1-2, with 7 bases fitting TRBD1. The germline CDR1 and CDR2 sequences are MNHNS and SASEGT. This CDR3 has 14 residues. In nucleotides, the CDR3 is TGTACCAGCAGTGTTTCGACAGGGCTCTATGGCTACACCTTC. Amino acid sequence: CTSSVSTGLYGYTF.

This clonotype was seen many times. This sequence joins TRBV13 and TRBJ2-1; tentatively, D is TRBD2 (5 bases). The V end was cut by 5 bases, the J end by 4 bases, with 6 bases between. This CDR3 spans 12 amino acids. Germline lookup yields CDR1 PRHDT and CDR2 FYEKMQ (reference sequence). This CDR3 is CASSRTYNEQFF. The CDR3, as DNA: TGTGCCAGCAGCCGGACTTACAATGAGCAGTTCTTC. Drawing the rest from reference TRBV13 and TRBJ2-1, the complete variable domain is AAGVIQSPRHLIKEKRETATLKCYPIPRHDTVYWYQQGPGQDPQFLISFYEKMQSDKGSIPDRFSAQQFSDYHSELNMSSLELGDSALYFCASSRTYNEQFFGPGTRLTVL.

This clonotype came up a few times. The chain carries TRBV7-8 and TRBJ2-5; TRBD1 is a possible D gene (5 bases). Trimming shortened V by 7 bases and J by 1 base, and 16 bases separated the two germline ends. CDR1 SGHVS and CDR2 FQNEAQ come from the germline V gene. The CDR3 consists of 15 residues. In DNA form, the CDR3 reads TGTGCCAGCAACAGGTGGTTCGCGCTCCAAGAGACCCAGTACTTC. Residues: CASNRWFALQETQYF.

Of note for this clonotype: Germline is not matched at one junction end, which may reflect a read error. The rearrangement links TRBV12-3 or TRBV12-4 to TRBJ1-2; D perhaps matches TRBD1 (6 bases). CDR3 length equals 15 residues. CDR3 coding DNA: TGTGCCAGCAGCCCCCAGGGGCAGGGGAATTATGGCTACATCTTC. Its translation: CASSPQGQGNYGYIF.